This T cell receptor beta chain was captured in a study of T cell responses to AZD1222 COVID-19 vaccine. Here immunoSEQ multiplex PCR was the method, and the copy in TCRdb shows in-frame clones only, minus some. The sample lists 150,000 to 200,000 clones, 92% occurring once. The CDR3 is 16 amino acids. Trimming cost V 0 bases and J 0 bases, with 10 bases left between them. Germline loops: CDR1 LNHDA, CDR2 SQIVND (reference sequence). Sequencing used peripheral blood, obtained on day 0 of MenACWY control vaccination. The rearrangement links TRBV19 to TRBJ2-3; a weak D match, TRBD2 (6 bases). The clonotype comes from an adult in good health. CDR3 in amino acids: CASSIDTGLSTDTQYF. In DNA form, the CDR3 reads TGTGCCAGTAGTATAGATACAGGACTAAGCACAGATACGCAGTATTTT.